The text below deals with one TCR beta chain. The antigen remains unidentified. Regions amplified from RNA transcripts were the TCR beta CDR3 regions. The TCR CDR3 was amplified in a first-round RT-PCR using the HTBI primer set. TCRdb redid the calling of the multiplex PCR reads with MiXCR, one entry per CDR3 protein. The table records about 410,000 distinct CDR3 sequences, roughly 14% of them present only once. Trimming took 5 bases from V and 5 from J; bases not matched to a gene: 14. In germline, CDR1 is MNHNS, CDR2 SASEGT. The CDR3 contains 16 residues. The data derive from a study of T cells in Graves' hyperthyroidism and ophthalmopathy. Study conclusions and caveats: The model made its ophthalmopathy prediction, and onset followed a median 6.5 months later.

The gene calls are TRBV6-1 and TRBJ2-5; 7 bases fit TRBD1. Sequencing was performed on blood. The sequence was obtained from a man younger than 35 with Graves' ophthalmopathy. DNA of the CDR3: TGTGCCAGCAGTACCCCCGGGAAGGGGGCAGCGGAGACCCAGTACTTC. Its protein product is CASSTPGKGAAETQYF.